The next 16 T cell receptor beta chains were all read from a single sample in a study of shared clonotypes between healthy human individuals. Libraries were prepared by immunoSEQ multiplex PCR; TCRdb keeps only in-frame clonotypes and omits some of them. The repertoire holds roughly 2,000,000 clones, with roughly 93% as singletons. CD45RO negativity and positive selection for CCR7 defined naive CD8 cells, a population that excluded terminally differentiated effector memory CD45RA+ cells. Sequencing was carried out using naive CD8+ T cells from PBMCs. Receptors originate from a young man in good health. Some clones in this sample may be carry-over from other donors' samples.

This chain connects TRBV6-1 to TRBJ2-7; 10 positions agree with TRBD1. The CDR3 covers 15 residues. V was clipped by 0 bases and J by 6 bases; unmatched bases: 5. Germline CDR1 and CDR2: MNHNS and SASEGT. The CDR3 region is CASSEAKGQGLEQYF. In DNA, the CDR3 is TGTGCCAGCAGTGAAGCTAAGGGACAGGGGCTCGAGCAGTACTTC.

A few counts support this clone. J is TRBJ1-4 and V is TRBV28; D gene ambiguous. The CDR3 has 13 residues. The germline V gene has CDR1 MDHEN and CDR2 SYDVKM. V lost 1 base to trimming and J lost 8 bases, with 8 bases between them. The CDR3 DNA follows: TGTGCCAGCAGTTTATTGAGGTGGGAAAAACTGTTTTTT. This codes for CASSLLRWEKLFF.

This chain links TRBV10-3 with TRBJ2-3; perhaps TRBD1 as D (6 bases). Trimming cost V 6 bases and J 2 bases, with 15 bases left between them. This CDR3 spans 15 amino acids. Germline-derived CDR1 and CDR2 are ENHRY and SYGVKD. Written as DNA, the CDR3 is TGTGCCATCAGCGAACCAGGGGCCCTCACAGATACGCAGTATTTT. Translating gives CAISEPGALTDTQYF.

J is TRBJ2-7 and V is TRBV19; no definite D call. Germline V gene sequence: CDR1 LNHDA, CDR2 SQIVND (reference sequence). This CDR3 has 14 residues. Deletions cut 6 bases from V and 1 base from J, with 13 bases between. For the CDR3, the DNA is TGTGCCAGTAGCTCTAAGTATGAGTCCTACGAGCAGTACTTC. Translating it yields CASSSKYESYEQYF.

The chain couples TRBV19 to TRBJ1-2; TRBD1 is a possible D gene (5 bases). V lost 6 bases and J 1 base, leaving 18 bases between the germline ends. The CDR3 has 16 residues. Germline CDR1 reads LNHDA; CDR2 reads SQIVND (reference sequence). The CDR3 reads CASSPTRWGGNYGYTF. In DNA, the CDR3 is TGTGCCAGTAGCCCTACCCGATGGGGGGGTAACTATGGCTACACCTTC.

V usage is TRBV6-1 and J usage is TRBJ1-5; D possibly corresponds to TRBD1 (6 bases). Germline CDR1 reads MNHNS; CDR2 reads SASEGT. This CDR3 has 14 amino acids. V lost 7 bases, J lost 9 bases, and 19 bases lay in between. The CDR3 coding sequence is TGTGCCAGCACCGATGGACAGTTACTAAGGCCCCAGCATTTT. Translation gives CASTDGQLLRPQHF.

This rearrangement joins TRBV11-2 to TRBJ2-1; 8 bases fit TRBD2. The CDR3 is made up of 14 amino acids. The germline gives CDR1 SGHAT, CDR2 FQNNGV. The V segment lost 2 bases and the J segment 6 bases; nucleotides outside the gene matches: 3. This CDR3 is CASSLSGRANEQFF. CDR3 sequence (DNA): TGTGCCAGCAGCTTATCCGGGAGGGCCAATGAGCAGTTCTTC.

The chain recombines TRBV7-8 with TRBJ2-7; D tentatively reads TRBD1 or TRBD2 (5 bases each). The CDR3 covers 13 residues. Trimming took 3 bases from V and 3 from J, leaving 9 bases between them. CDR1 and CDR2 (germline): SGHVS, FQNEAQ. This CDR3 reads CASSLGDGYEQYF. The CDR3 coding sequence is TGTGCCAGCAGCTTGGGGGACGGCTACGAGCAGTACTTC.

The gene calls are TRBV7-9 and TRBJ1-1, with D unclear. Germline V gene lookup returns CDR1 SEHNR and CDR2 FQNEAQ (reference sequence). CDR3 length equals 16 residues. V lost 6 bases and J 0 bases, leaving 17 bases between the germline ends. The CDR3 sequence is CASRQTPAGLNTEAFF. The CDR3 DNA is TGTGCCAGCAGGCAAACCCCGGCAGGATTGAACACTGAAGCTTTCTTT.

The V call is TRBV5-4, the J call TRBJ2-7; no clear D. The CDR3 loop spans 15 amino acids. V lost 0 bases, J lost 5 bases, and 15 bases lay in between. CDR1 and CDR2 (germline): SGHNT, YYREEE (reference sequence). CDR3 residues: CASSLALSGGDEQYF. Here the CDR3 DNA reads TGTGCCAGCAGCTTGGCTTTAAGTGGCGGCGACGAGCAGTACTTC.

As concerns this clone: At the DNA level, this CDR3 is encoded by other sequences in the same sample as well. The J gene is TRBJ2-3, the V gene TRBV7-9, with D tentatively TRBD2 (6 bases). The CDR3 runs to 14 residues. The V end lost 0 bases, the J end lost 6 bases, and 10 bases lay between the germline ends. Germline loops: CDR1 SEHNR, CDR2 FQNEAQ (reference sequence). The CDR3 loop reads CASSLAGGTDTQYF. In nucleotides, the CDR3 is TGTGCCAGCAGCTTAGCGGGCGGGACTGATACGCAGTATTTT.

About this clone: Other DNA variants within this sample encode the same CDR3. The chain couples TRBV2 to TRBJ2-3, with 8 bases identical to TRBD1. Germline-derived CDR1 and CDR2 are SNHLY and FYNNEI. This CDR3 is 13 amino acids long. The V and J ends lost 7 bases and 4 bases, in that order; junction bases with no gene match: 4. The CDR3 DNA reads as TGTGCCAGCACCGGGACAGGAGCAGATACGCAGTATTTT. Translated, it gives CASTGTGADTQYF.

The chain combines TRBV7-8 with TRBJ2-3; 7 positions agree with TRBD2. The CDR3 spans 15 residues. Looked up from germline, CDR1 is SGHVS and CDR2 is FQNEAQ. With V trimmed by 5 bases and J by 2 bases, 7 bases remained unmatched. The CDR3: CASSLRAGYTDTQYF. The CDR3 coding sequence is TGTGCCAGCAGCCTCAGAGCGGGGTACACAGATACGCAGTATTTT.

The CDR3 sequence: CASSPRVREEVGTDTQYF. The CDR3 DNA reads as TGTGCCAGCAGCCCTCGGGTGCGGGAGGAGGTAGGCACAGATACGCAGTATTTT. The rearrangement links TRBV7-6 to TRBJ2-3, with TRBD2 matching 8 bases. CDR3 length: 18 residues. Germline V gene data show CDR1 as SGHVS and CDR2 as FNYEAQ. V shed 5 bases, J shed 1 base, and the junction held 14 bases outside the gene matches. Variable domain in full (rest from reference TRBV7-6 and TRBJ2-3): GAGVSQSPRYKVTKRGQDVALRCDPISGHVSLYWYRQALGQGPEFLTYFNYEAQQDKSGLPNDRFSAERPEGSISTLTIQRTEQRDSAMYRCASSPRVREEVGTDTQYFGPGTRLTVL.

V usage is TRBV5-1 and J usage is TRBJ2-3, with D possibly called TRBD1 or TRBD2 (5 bases each). In germline, CDR1 is SGHRS, CDR2 YFSETQ. The V and J ends lost 0 bases and 4 bases respectively, with 15 bases between them. The CDR3 is made up of 16 amino acids. CDR3 in DNA: TGCGCCAGCAGCTTGGCACCGGTGGGGGTCCCAGATACGCAGTATTTT. This translates into CASSLAPVGVPDTQYF.

The V gene is TRBV14, the J gene TRBJ1-1; the match to TRBD1 covers 7 bases. CDR3 length: 14 residues. Trimming removed 3 bases from V and 7 bases from J; junction bases left unmatched: 8. Germline lookup yields CDR1 SGHDN and CDR2 FVKESK. The CDR3 loop reads CASSHLRDSLEAFF. For the CDR3, the DNA is TGTGCCAGCAGCCACCTGAGGGACAGCCTTGAAGCTTTCTTT.